Listed below are T cell receptor beta chains from one sample, sequenced in a study of T-cell memory formation after mild COVID-19. TCRdb independently ran MiXCR on the 5' RACE reads; one entry per CDR3 protein. Of 550,000 to 700,000 distinct CDR3 sequences listed, about a sixth are singletons. The sample comprised PBMCs or a T cell subset sorted from them (not recorded which). The origin of the receptors is an adult woman who had mild COVID-19 (a few samples of this study predate the infection). Cell type and time point are not known. CDR3s include the opening cysteine and the closing phenylalanine or tryptophan. A D gene is named only where the DNA matches it firmly. Size tells how often a clone was seen (once, few, many) or the class of an expanded clone, and some rows leave it out.

clone size: few; D gene: NA; V gene: TRBV2; J gene: TRBJ2-7; CDR3 protein: CASSAAAGTVSSEQYF; CDR3 DNA: TGTGCCAGCAGTGCCGCTGCTGGTACCGTATCTAGCGAGCAGTACTTC
clone size: few; D gene: NA; V gene: TRBV10-3; J gene: TRBJ1-5; CDR3 protein: CAISSGGQPQHF; CDR3 DNA: TGTGCCATCAGTTCGGGGGGTCAGCCCCAGCATTTT
clone size: few; D gene: TRBD1; V gene: TRBV12-3/TRBV12-4; J gene: TRBJ2-1; CDR3 protein: CASSPGQDYNEQFF; CDR3 DNA: TGTGCCAGCAGCCCGGGACAGGACTACAATGAGCAGTTCTTC
clone size: NA; D gene: NA; V gene: TRBV3-1; J gene: TRBJ2-5; CDR3 protein: CASSQEADQETQYF; CDR3 DNA: TGTGCCAGCAGCCAAGAAGCAGATCAAGAGACCCAGTACTTC
clone size: many; D gene: TRBD1; V gene: TRBV7-6; J gene: TRBJ2-2; CDR3 protein: CASSKTGLVNTGELFF; CDR3 DNA: TGTGCCAGCAGCAAGACAGGGTTGGTTAACACCGGGGAGCTGTTTTTT
clone size: few; D gene: NA; V gene: TRBV12-3/TRBV12-4; J gene: TRBJ1-2; CDR3 protein: CASSPPGQSGAGYTF; CDR3 DNA: TGTGCCAGCAGTCCCCCAGGACAGTCCGGGGCTGGCTACACCTTC
clone size: NA; D gene: TRBD1; V gene: TRBV2; J gene: TRBJ1-4; CDR3 protein: CASSRTGVGEKLFF; CDR3 DNA: TGTGCCAGCAGCCGGACAGGGGTTGGGGAAAAACTGTTTTTT
clone size: NA; D gene: NA; V gene: TRBV20-1; J gene: TRBJ2-7; CDR3 protein: CSNYWAIPGEQYF; CDR3 DNA: TGCAGTAATTACTGGGCTATCCCGGGCGAGCAGTACTTC
clone size: NA; D gene: NA; V gene: TRBV10-2; J gene: TRBJ1-2; CDR3 protein: CASSESLQNYYGYTF; CDR3 DNA: TGCGCCAGCAGTGAGTCTCTACAGAATTATTATGGCTACACCTTC
clone size: NA; D gene: TRBD1; V gene: TRBV5-1; J gene: TRBJ2-2; CDR3 protein: CASSQRDRGLYTGELFF; CDR3 DNA: TGCGCCAGCAGCCAACGGGACAGGGGGCTGTACACCGGGGAGCTGTTTTTT
clone size: NA; D gene: NA; V gene: TRBV7-9; J gene: TRBJ2-7; CDR3 protein: CASSSSIGEQYF; CDR3 DNA: TGTGCCAGCAGCTCCTCTATAGGCGAGCAGTACTTC
clone size: NA; D gene: NA; V gene: TRBV10-3; J gene: TRBJ2-7; CDR3 protein: CAISESIPYEQYF; CDR3 DNA: TGTGCCATCAGTGAGTCAATCCCCTACGAGCAGTACTTC
clone size: NA; D gene: TRBD1; V gene: TRBV29-1; J gene: TRBJ2-3; CDR3 protein: CSGHRGGPDTQYF; CDR3 DNA: TGCAGCGGACACAGGGGTGGGCCAGATACGCAGTATTTT
clone size: few; D gene: NA; V gene: TRBV15; J gene: TRBJ1-2; CDR3 protein: CATSRGLQLYNYGYTF; CDR3 DNA: TGTGCCACCAGCAGGGGACTGCAGCTGTATAACTATGGCTACACCTTC
clone size: NA; D gene: TRBD1; V gene: TRBV5-1; J gene: TRBJ2-3; CDR3 protein: CASSSGQAVKDTQYF; CDR3 DNA: TGCGCCAGCAGCTCGGGACAGGCGGTTAAAGATACGCAGTATTTT
clone size: few; D gene: NA; V gene: TRBV5-1; J gene: TRBJ1-1; CDR3 protein: CASSDIRGDTEAFF; CDR3 DNA: TGCGCCAGCAGCGACATCCGGGGCGACACTGAAGCTTTCTTT
clone size: NA; D gene: NA; V gene: TRBV15; J gene: TRBJ2-1; CDR3 protein: CATNQRRRYNEQFF; CDR3 DNA: TGTGCCACCAACCAGCGGAGACGATACAATGAGCAGTTCTTC
clone size: NA; D gene: NA; V gene: TRBV5-6; J gene: TRBJ1-2; CDR3 protein: CASSLGTGHYGYTF; CDR3 DNA: TGTGCCAGCAGCTTGGGAACAGGCCACTATGGCTACACCTTC
clone size: few; D gene: NA; V gene: TRBV29-1; J gene: TRBJ2-7; CDR3 protein: CSVDFDGAYEQYF; CDR3 DNA: TGCAGCGTTGATTTCGACGGAGCTTACGAGCAGTACTTC
clone size: few; D gene: NA; V gene: TRBV12-3/TRBV12-4; J gene: TRBJ2-1; CDR3 protein: CASSPTSQNEQFF; CDR3 DNA: TGTGCCAGCAGCCCGACTAGTCAGAATGAGCAGTTCTTC
clone size: many; D gene: NA; V gene: TRBV3-1; J gene: TRBJ2-7; CDR3 protein: CASSQGGSGTYEQYF; CDR3 DNA: TGTGCCAGCAGCCAAGGGGGCTCGGGGACCTACGAGCAGTACTTC
clone size: few; D gene: TRBD2; V gene: TRBV20-1; J gene: TRBJ2-2; CDR3 protein: CSASGGGANTGELFF; CDR3 DNA: TGCAGTGCTAGTGGCGGGGGGGCGAACACCGGGGAGCTGTTTTTT
clone size: once; D gene: NA; V gene: TRBV6-1; J gene: TRBJ1-2; CDR3 protein: CASSSSPFTTGSYGYTF; CDR3 DNA: TGTGCCAGCAGTTCAAGTCCCTTCACGACGGGCTCCTATGGCTACACCTTC
clone size: NA; D gene: TRBD2; V gene: TRBV2; J gene: TRBJ2-3; CDR3 protein: CASGLAISTDTQYF; CDR3 DNA: TGTGCCAGCGGACTAGCGATTAGCACAGATACGCAGTATTTT
clone size: few; D gene: NA; V gene: TRBV6-2/TRBV6-3; J gene: TRBJ1-5; CDR3 protein: CASSYGGQQPQHF; CDR3 DNA: TGTGCCAGCAGTTACGGAGGGCAACAGCCCCAGCATTTT
clone size: NA; D gene: NA; V gene: TRBV6-2/TRBV6-3; J gene: TRBJ1-5; CDR3 protein: CASSYSQPNQPQHF; CDR3 DNA: TGTGCCAGCAGTTACTCACAGCCTAATCAGCCCCAGCATTTT
clone size: few; D gene: TRBD1; V gene: TRBV10-3; J gene: TRBJ2-2; CDR3 protein: CAIRQGGTNTGELFF; CDR3 DNA: TGTGCCATCCGACAGGGGGGAACTAACACCGGGGAGCTGTTTTTT
clone size: NA; D gene: NA; V gene: TRBV4-3; J gene: TRBJ2-7; CDR3 protein: CASSQDHYGTGSYEQYF; CDR3 DNA: TGCGCCAGCAGCCAAGATCATTACGGGACGGGGTCCTACGAGCAGTACTTC
clone size: NA; D gene: TRBD1; V gene: TRBV9; J gene: TRBJ2-7; CDR3 protein: CASSVGGTGNKQYF; CDR3 DNA: TGTGCCAGCAGCGTAGGGGGGACAGGGAACAAGCAGTACTTC
clone size: NA; D gene: NA; V gene: TRBV19; J gene: TRBJ1-2; CDR3 protein: CASSTPAPGIRGYTF; CDR3 DNA: TGTGCCAGTAGTACCCCCGCCCCGGGTATCAGGGGCTACACCTTC
clone size: few; D gene: NA; V gene: TRBV2; J gene: TRBJ2-3; CDR3 protein: CATPKGREGTDTQYF; CDR3 DNA: TGTGCCACCCCGAAGGGCAGGGAAGGGACAGATACGCAGTATTTT
clone size: NA; D gene: TRBD2; V gene: TRBV27; J gene: TRBJ2-5; CDR3 protein: CASSEGGLETQYF; CDR3 DNA: TGTGCCAGCAGCGAGGGAGGGCTGGAGACCCAGTACTTC
clone size: few; D gene: TRBD2; V gene: TRBV5-1; J gene: TRBJ2-1; CDR3 protein: CASCTTGGSNEQFF; CDR3 DNA: TGCGCCAGCTGCACTACGGGGGGGTCCAATGAGCAGTTCTTC
clone size: NA; D gene: TRBD1; V gene: TRBV12-3/TRBV12-4; J gene: TRBJ1-2; CDR3 protein: CASSTTGQAPNYGYTF; CDR3 DNA: TGTGCCAGCAGCACTACCGGACAGGCTCCGAACTATGGCTACACCTTC
clone size: NA; D gene: TRBD2; V gene: TRBV7-2; J gene: TRBJ2-3; CDR3 protein: CASSLDLLAGGGTQYF; CDR3 DNA: TGTGCCAGCAGCTTAGATCTACTAGCGGGAGGCGGTACGCAGTATTTT
clone size: few; D gene: NA; V gene: TRBV12-5; J gene: TRBJ1-1; CDR3 protein: CASASMNTEAFF; CDR3 DNA: TGTGCTAGTGCATCCATGAACACTGAAGCTTTCTTT
clone size: NA; D gene: NA; V gene: TRBV19; J gene: TRBJ2-7; CDR3 protein: CATADSYEQYF; CDR3 DNA: TGTGCCACCGCGGACAGCTACGAGCAGTACTTC
clone size: NA; D gene: TRBD1; V gene: TRBV7-6; J gene: TRBJ2-3; CDR3 protein: CASSLVRTGGYYGTDTQYF; CDR3 DNA: TGTGCCAGCAGCTTAGTCCGGACAGGGGGCTATTATGGCACAGATACGCAGTATTTT
clone size: NA; D gene: NA; V gene: TRBV5-1; J gene: TRBJ2-3; CDR3 protein: CASSLGTPPDTQYF; CDR3 DNA: TGCGCCAGCAGCTTGGGGACTCCCCCAGATACGCAGTATTTT
clone size: NA; D gene: NA; V gene: TRBV24-1; J gene: TRBJ2-2; CDR3 protein: CATSDRGTNTGELFF; CDR3 DNA: TGTGCCACCAGTGATCGCGGGACTAACACCGGGGAGCTGTTTTTT
clone size: few; D gene: NA; V gene: TRBV20-1; J gene: TRBJ2-1; CDR3 protein: CSASVPGTPYNEQFF; CDR3 DNA: TGCAGTGCTTCGGTCCCCGGGACACCCTACAATGAGCAGTTCTTC
clone size: few; D gene: NA; V gene: TRBV6-2/TRBV6-3; J gene: TRBJ1-5; CDR3 protein: CASSYARLYSNQPQHF; CDR3 DNA: TGTGCCAGCAGTTACGCGCGGTTGTATAGCAATCAGCCCCAGCATTTT
clone size: NA; D gene: NA; V gene: TRBV3-1; J gene: TRBJ2-1; CDR3 protein: CASSQVPSEQFF; CDR3 DNA: TGTGCCAGCAGCCAAGTTCCGAGTGAGCAGTTCTTC
clone size: NA; D gene: TRBD1; V gene: TRBV7-8; J gene: TRBJ2-5; CDR3 protein: CASSFSTGQETQYF; CDR3 DNA: TGTGCCAGCAGCTTTTCGACAGGGCAAGAGACCCAGTACTTC
clone size: few; D gene: NA; V gene: TRBV7-2; J gene: TRBJ2-1; CDR3 protein: CASSLVIPSWHNEQFF; CDR3 DNA: TGTGCCAGCAGCTTAGTTATTCCTAGCTGGCACAATGAGCAGTTCTTC
clone size: NA; D gene: NA; V gene: TRBV4-2; J gene: TRBJ1-5; CDR3 protein: CASSQDDRGGNQPQHF; CDR3 DNA: TGTGCCAGCAGCCAAGACGACCGAGGGGGCAATCAGCCCCAGCATTTT
clone size: NA; D gene: NA; V gene: TRBV21-1; J gene: TRBJ2-7; CDR3 protein: CASSKVRQGSNEQYF; CDR3 DNA: TGTGCCAGCAGCAAAGTACGGCAGGGGAGTAACGAGCAGTACTTC
clone size: few; D gene: NA; V gene: TRBV7-9; J gene: TRBJ2-1; CDR3 protein: CASSYEGFYNEQFF; CDR3 DNA: TGTGCCAGCAGCTACGAGGGGTTCTACAATGAGCAGTTCTTC
clone size: NA; D gene: NA; V gene: TRBV19; J gene: TRBJ1-5; CDR3 protein: CASSRGISNQPQHF; CDR3 DNA: TGTGCCAGCTCAAGGGGAATCAGCAATCAGCCCCAGCATTTT
clone size: many; D gene: NA; V gene: TRBV9; J gene: TRBJ2-5; CDR3 protein: CASSVSGETQYF; CDR3 DNA: TGTGCCAGCAGCGTATCGGGAGAGACCCAGTACTTC
clone size: many; D gene: TRBD2; V gene: TRBV5-1; J gene: TRBJ2-1; CDR3 protein: CASSHPSLADSYNEQFF; CDR3 DNA: TGCGCCAGCAGCCACCCGAGCCTAGCGGACTCCTACAATGAGCAGTTCTTC
clone size: NA; D gene: TRBD2; V gene: TRBV18; J gene: TRBJ2-1; CDR3 protein: CASSLGAGANEQFF; CDR3 DNA: TGTGCCAGCTCATTAGGAGCGGGAGCCAATGAGCAGTTCTTC
clone size: NA; D gene: NA; V gene: TRBV5-1; J gene: TRBJ2-3; CDR3 protein: CASSFQGGVGTDTQYF; CDR3 DNA: TGCGCCAGCAGCTTCCAGGGAGGAGTTGGCACAGATACGCAGTATTTT
clone size: NA; D gene: NA; V gene: TRBV14; J gene: TRBJ2-5; CDR3 protein: CASSPQGVAVETQYF; CDR3 DNA: TGTGCCAGCAGCCCTCAGGGGGTAGCGGTAGAGACCCAGTACTTC
clone size: NA; D gene: TRBD2; V gene: TRBV20-1; J gene: TRBJ2-5; CDR3 protein: CSAKLAAQETQYF; CDR3 DNA: TGCAGTGCTAAACTAGCGGCTCAAGAGACCCAGTACTTC
clone size: NA; D gene: NA; V gene: TRBV9; J gene: TRBJ2-1; CDR3 protein: CASSVEGESSEQFF; CDR3 DNA: TGTGCCAGCAGCGTAGAGGGGGAGTCGAGTGAGCAGTTCTTC
clone size: NA; D gene: NA; V gene: TRBV4-1; J gene: TRBJ2-5; CDR3 protein: CASSPPPSREETQYF; CDR3 DNA: TGCGCCAGCAGCCCCCCACCCTCCAGGGAAGAGACCCAGTACTTC